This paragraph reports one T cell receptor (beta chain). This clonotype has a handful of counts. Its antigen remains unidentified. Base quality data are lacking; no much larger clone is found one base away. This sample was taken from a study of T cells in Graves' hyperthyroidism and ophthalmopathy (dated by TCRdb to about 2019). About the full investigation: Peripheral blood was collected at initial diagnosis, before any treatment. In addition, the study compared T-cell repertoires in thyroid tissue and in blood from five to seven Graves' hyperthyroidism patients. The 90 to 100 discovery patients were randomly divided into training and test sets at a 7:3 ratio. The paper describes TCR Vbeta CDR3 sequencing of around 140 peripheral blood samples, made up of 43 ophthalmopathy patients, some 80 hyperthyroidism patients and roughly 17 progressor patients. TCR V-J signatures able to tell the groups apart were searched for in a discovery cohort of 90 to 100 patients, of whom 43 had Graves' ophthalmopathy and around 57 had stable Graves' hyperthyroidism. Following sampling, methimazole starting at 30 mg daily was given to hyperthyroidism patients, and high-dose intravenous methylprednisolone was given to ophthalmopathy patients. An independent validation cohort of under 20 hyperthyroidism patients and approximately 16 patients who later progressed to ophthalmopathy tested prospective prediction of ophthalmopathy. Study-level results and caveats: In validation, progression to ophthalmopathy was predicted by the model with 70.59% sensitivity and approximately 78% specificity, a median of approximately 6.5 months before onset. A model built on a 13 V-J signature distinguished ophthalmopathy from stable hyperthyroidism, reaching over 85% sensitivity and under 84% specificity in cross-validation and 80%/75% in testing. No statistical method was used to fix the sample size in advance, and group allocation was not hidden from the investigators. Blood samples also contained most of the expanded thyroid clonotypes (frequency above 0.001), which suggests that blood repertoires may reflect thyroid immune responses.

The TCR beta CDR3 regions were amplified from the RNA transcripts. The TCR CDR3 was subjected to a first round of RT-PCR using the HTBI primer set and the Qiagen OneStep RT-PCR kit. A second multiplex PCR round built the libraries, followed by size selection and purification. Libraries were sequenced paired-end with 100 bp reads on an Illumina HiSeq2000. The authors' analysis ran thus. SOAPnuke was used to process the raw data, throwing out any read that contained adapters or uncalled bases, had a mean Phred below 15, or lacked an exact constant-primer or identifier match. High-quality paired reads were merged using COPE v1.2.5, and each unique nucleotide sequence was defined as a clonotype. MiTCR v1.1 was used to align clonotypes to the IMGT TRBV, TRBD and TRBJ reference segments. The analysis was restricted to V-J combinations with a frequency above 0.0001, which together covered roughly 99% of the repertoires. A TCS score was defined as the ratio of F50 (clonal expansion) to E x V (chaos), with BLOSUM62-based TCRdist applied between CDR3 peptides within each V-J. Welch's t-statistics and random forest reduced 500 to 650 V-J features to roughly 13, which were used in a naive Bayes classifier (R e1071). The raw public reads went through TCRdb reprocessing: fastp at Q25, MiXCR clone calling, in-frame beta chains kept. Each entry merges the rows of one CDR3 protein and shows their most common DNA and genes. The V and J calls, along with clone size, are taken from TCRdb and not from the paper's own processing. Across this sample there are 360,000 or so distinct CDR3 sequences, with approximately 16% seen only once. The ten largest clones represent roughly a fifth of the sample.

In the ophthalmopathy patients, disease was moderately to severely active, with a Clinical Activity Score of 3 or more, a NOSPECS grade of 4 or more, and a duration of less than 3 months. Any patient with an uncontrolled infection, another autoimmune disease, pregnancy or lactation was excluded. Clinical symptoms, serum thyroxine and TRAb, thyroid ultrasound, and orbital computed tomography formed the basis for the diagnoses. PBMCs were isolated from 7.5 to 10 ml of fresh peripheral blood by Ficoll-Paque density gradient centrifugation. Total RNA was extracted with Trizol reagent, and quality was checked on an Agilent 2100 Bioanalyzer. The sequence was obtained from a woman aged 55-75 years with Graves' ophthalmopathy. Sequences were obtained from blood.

The CDR3 amino acid sequence is: CASSTLQGAKRATQFF. The DNA reads as follows: TGTGCCAGCAGTACCCTACAGGGGGCAAAGCGGGCTACCCAGTTCTTC. The chain is made from TRBV6-1 and TRBJ2-5, and TRBD1 matches 9 of the central bases. The J call may be wrong; the DNA end is better matched by TRBJ2-1. CDR1 and CDR2, looked up from the germline V gene, are MNHNS and SASEGT. Including cysteine and phenylalanine, the CDR3 has 16 amino acids. Only the CDR3 region is kept as DNA, spanning 48 bases read in frame from base 1.